A selection of T cell receptor beta chains follows, all from one sample in a study of T cell responses to AZD1222 COVID-19 vaccine. Measured with immunoSEQ multiplex PCR; TCRdb has only the in-frame clones, and not every one. The profile shows approximately 140,000 clones, around nine tenths of them singletons. This specimen was peripheral blood, taken 28 days after the second AZD1222 dose. The receptors originated from an adult who received the AZD1222 COVID-19 vaccine. CDR3s leave out the opening cysteine and the closing phenylalanine or tryptophan. Each record gives: V gene, clone size, J gene, CDR3 protein. Clone size is given for some rows only: seen once, a few or many times, or a class if the clone is expanded.

V gene: TRBV9
clone size: .
J gene: TRBJ1-4
CDR3 protein: ASSPRTGTETNEKLF

V gene: TRBV9
clone size: .
J gene: TRBJ1-2
CDR3 protein: ASSGGHGTFYGYT

V gene: TRBV6-5
clone size: .
J gene: TRBJ1-3
CDR3 protein: ASSEISGNTIY

V gene: TRBV3-1/TRBV3-2
clone size: .
J gene: TRBJ2-1
CDR3 protein: ASSRGLAGNEQF

V gene: TRBV28
clone size: .
J gene: TRBJ2-6
CDR3 protein: ATGEQSSGANVLT

V gene: TRBV19
clone size: .
J gene: TRBJ2-7
CDR3 protein: ASRGEAGDEQY

V gene: TRBV6-2/TRBV6-3
clone size: .
J gene: TRBJ1-1
CDR3 protein: ASSYRSGAGTEAF

V gene: TRBV28
clone size: .
J gene: TRBJ1-5
CDR3 protein: ASSIVGFNQPQH

V gene: TRBV6-5
clone size: .
J gene: TRBJ1-5
CDR3 protein: ASSYQLGGQPQH

V gene: TRBV6-5
clone size: .
J gene: TRBJ2-1
CDR3 protein: ASKGQGYNEQF

V gene: TRBV9
clone size: .
J gene: TRBJ2-3
CDR3 protein: ASNRVLTDTQY

V gene: TRBV27
clone size: .
J gene: TRBJ2-2
CDR3 protein: ASKFAGSNTGELF

V gene: TRBV6-1
clone size: .
J gene: TRBJ1-2
CDR3 protein: ASSEPGAYGYT

V gene: TRBV9
clone size: .
J gene: TRBJ2-1
CDR3 protein: ASSAGTGASSYNEQF

V gene: TRBV15
clone size: once
J gene: TRBJ1-2
CDR3 protein: ATSRGTGGGYGYT

V gene: TRBV7-2
clone size: .
J gene: TRBJ2-7
CDR3 protein: ASSLLGGFNEQY

V gene: TRBV7-6
clone size: .
J gene: TRBJ2-7
CDR3 protein: ASAPRGGPSSYEQY

V gene: TRBV4-1
clone size: .
J gene: TRBJ1-5
CDR3 protein: ASSPGQHNQPQH

V gene: TRBV10-2
clone size: .
J gene: TRBJ1-2
CDR3 protein: ASSAQANYGYT

V gene: TRBV14
clone size: .
J gene: TRBJ1-2
CDR3 protein: ASSLLRAGGYT

V gene: TRBV19
clone size: .
J gene: TRBJ1-4
CDR3 protein: ASSQGHRNEKLF

V gene: TRBV10-3
clone size: .
J gene: TRBJ1-1
CDR3 protein: AISELGQLEAF